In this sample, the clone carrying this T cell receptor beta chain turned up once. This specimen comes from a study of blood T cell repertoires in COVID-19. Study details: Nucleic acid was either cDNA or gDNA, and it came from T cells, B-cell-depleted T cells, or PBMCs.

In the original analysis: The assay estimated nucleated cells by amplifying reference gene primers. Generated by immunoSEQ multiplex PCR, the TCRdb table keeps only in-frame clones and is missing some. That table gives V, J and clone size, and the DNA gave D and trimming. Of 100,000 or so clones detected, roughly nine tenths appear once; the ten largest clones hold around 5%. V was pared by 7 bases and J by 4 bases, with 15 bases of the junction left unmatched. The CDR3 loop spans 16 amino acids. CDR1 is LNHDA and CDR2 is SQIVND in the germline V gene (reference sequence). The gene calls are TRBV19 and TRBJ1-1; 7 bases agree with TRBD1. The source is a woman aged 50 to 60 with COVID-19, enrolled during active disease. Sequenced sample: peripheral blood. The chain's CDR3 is CASTPRVAGGSTEAFF. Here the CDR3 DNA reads TGTGCCAGTACCCCGAGAGTGGCAGGGGGATCCACTGAAGCTTTCTTT. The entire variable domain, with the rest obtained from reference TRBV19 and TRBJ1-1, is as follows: DGGITQSPKYLFRKEGQNVTLSCEQNLNHDAMYWYRQDPGQGLRLIYYSQIVNDFQKGDIAEGYSVSREKKESFPLTVTSAQKNPTAFYLCASTPRVAGGSTEAFFGQGTRLTVV.